Relative to its sample, the clone carrying this TCR beta chain is medium-sized (0.01 to 0.1%). What it binds is not known. All patients reached thyroid surgery having received no treatment beforehand. The data derive from a study of metastatic and nonmetastatic thyroid tumors. Study at large: For malignant and benign thyroid patients, tumor or nodule tissue and blood were the sources whose repertoires were compared. Study conclusions and caveats: TCR beta diversity was reportedly significantly higher in malignant thyroid tumors than benign nodules, in blood and tumor.

As handled by the study authors: The study built a papillary thyroid cancer distant-metastasis classifier from CDR3 differences across clinicopathological groups. TCRdb reassembled clones from the PCR reads with MiXCR. TCRdb's processing, not the study's, gives the V and J calls here. Of fewer than 25,000 clones listed, approximately 15% are singletons. V was pared by 4 bases and J by 9 bases, with 7 bases of the junction left unmatched. The germline V gene has CDR1 LNHDA and CDR2 SQIVND (reference sequence). The CDR3 sequence is 14 residues long. Sequencing was carried out using tumor tissue. V and J are TRBV19 and TRBJ2-5, with 11 bases fitting TRBD1. The clonotype was recovered from a female donor with papillary thyroid cancer or a benign thyroid nodule (not recorded which). Some clones in this sample may be carry-over from other donors' samples. The CDR3 spells CASSTGQGDWAQYF. CDR3 bases: TGTGCCAGTAGTACGGGACAGGGGGACTGGGCCCAGTACTTC.